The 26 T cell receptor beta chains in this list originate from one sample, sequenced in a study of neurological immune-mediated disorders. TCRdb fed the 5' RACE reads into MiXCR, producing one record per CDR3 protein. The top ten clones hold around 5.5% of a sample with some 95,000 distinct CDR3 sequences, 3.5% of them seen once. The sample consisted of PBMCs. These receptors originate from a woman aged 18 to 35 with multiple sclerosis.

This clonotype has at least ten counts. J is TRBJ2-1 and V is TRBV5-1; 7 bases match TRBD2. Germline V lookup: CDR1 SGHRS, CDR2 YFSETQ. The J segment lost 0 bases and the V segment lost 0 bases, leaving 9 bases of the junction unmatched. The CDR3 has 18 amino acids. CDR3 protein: CASSLEGRAGNSYNEQFF. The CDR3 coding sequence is TGCGCCAGCAGCTTGGAGGGAAGAGCGGGGAACTCCTACAATGAGCAGTTCTTC.

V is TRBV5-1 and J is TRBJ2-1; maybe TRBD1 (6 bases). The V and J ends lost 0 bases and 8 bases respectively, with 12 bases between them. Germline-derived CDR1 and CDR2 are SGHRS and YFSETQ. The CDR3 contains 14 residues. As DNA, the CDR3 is TGCGCCAGCAGCTTGGGGTGGGGGCAGCATGAGCAGTTCTTC. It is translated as CASSLGWGQHEQFF.

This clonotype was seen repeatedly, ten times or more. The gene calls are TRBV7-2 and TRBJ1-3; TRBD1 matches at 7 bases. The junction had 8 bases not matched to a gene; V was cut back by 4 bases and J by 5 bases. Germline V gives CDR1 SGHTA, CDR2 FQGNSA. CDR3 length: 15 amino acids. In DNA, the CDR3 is TGTGCCAGCAGCTCCCCGGGACAGTTGAGAAACACCATATATTTT. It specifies CASSSPGQLRNTIYF. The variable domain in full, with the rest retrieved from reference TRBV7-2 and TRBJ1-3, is GAGVSQSPSNKVTEKGKDVELRCDPISGHTALYWYRQSLGQGLEFLIYFQGNSAPDKSGLPSDRFSAERTGGSVSTLTIQRTQQEDSAVYLCASSSPGQLRNTIYFGEGSWLTVV.

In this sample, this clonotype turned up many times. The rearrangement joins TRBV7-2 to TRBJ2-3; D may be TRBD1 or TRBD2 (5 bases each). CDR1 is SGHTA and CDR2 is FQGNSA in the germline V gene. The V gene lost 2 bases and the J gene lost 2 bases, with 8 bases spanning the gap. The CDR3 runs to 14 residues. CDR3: CASSLSGTTDTQYF. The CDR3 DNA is TGTGCCAGCAGCTTATCCGGGACCACAGATACGCAGTATTTT.

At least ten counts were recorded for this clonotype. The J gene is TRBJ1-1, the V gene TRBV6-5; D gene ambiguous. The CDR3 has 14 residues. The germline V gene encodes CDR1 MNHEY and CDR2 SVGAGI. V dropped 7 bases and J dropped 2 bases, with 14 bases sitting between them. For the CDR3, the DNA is TGTGCCAGCAATCGAAACACCTACAACACTGAAGCTTTCTTT. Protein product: CASNRNTYNTEAFF.

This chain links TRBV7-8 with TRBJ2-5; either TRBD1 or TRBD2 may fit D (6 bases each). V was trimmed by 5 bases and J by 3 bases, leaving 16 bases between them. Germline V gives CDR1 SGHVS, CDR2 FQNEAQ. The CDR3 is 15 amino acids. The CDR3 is CASSLGGGPKETQYF. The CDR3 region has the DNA TGTGCCAGCAGCCTAGGAGGGGGACCCAAAGAGACCCAGTACTTC.

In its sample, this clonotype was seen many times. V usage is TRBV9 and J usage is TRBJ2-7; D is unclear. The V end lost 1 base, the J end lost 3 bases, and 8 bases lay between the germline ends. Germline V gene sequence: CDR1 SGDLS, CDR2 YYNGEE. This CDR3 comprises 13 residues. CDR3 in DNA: TGTGCCAGCAGCGTAAATAACTACTACGAGCAGTACTTC. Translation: CASSVNNYYEQYF.

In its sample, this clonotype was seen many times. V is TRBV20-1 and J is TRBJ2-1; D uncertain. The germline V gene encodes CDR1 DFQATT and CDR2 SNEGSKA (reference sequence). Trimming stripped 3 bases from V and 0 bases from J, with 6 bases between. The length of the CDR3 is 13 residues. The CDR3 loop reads CSASGISYNEQFF. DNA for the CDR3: TGCAGTGCTAGCGGTATCTCCTACAATGAGCAGTTCTTC.

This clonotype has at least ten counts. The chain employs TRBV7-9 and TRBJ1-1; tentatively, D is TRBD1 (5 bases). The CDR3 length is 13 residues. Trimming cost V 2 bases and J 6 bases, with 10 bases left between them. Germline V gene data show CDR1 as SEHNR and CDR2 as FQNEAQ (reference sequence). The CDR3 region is CASSLLGTAEAFF. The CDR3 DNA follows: TGTGCCAGCAGCTTATTGGGGACCGCTGAAGCTTTCTTT.

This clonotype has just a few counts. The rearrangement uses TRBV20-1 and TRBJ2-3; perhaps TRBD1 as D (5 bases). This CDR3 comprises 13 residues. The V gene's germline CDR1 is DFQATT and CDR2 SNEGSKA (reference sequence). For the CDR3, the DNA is TGCGGATTTGACAGCCCCAGCACAGATACGCAGTATTTT. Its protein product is CGFDSPSTDTQYF.

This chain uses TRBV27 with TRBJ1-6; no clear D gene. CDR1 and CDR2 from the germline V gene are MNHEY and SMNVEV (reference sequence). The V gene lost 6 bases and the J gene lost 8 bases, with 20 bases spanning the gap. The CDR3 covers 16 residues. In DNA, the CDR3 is TGTGCCAGCAGCGAAGCCCGTGGGGTTTCATATTCACCCCTCCACTTT. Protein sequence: CASSEARGVSYSPLHF.

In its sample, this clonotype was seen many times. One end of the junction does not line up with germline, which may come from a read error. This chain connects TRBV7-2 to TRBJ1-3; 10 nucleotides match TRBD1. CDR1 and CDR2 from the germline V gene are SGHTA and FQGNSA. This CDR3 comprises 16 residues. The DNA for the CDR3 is TGTGCCAGCAGCATAGCCTCTGGGACAGGGGTAAACACCATATATTTT. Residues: CASSIASGTGVNTIYF.

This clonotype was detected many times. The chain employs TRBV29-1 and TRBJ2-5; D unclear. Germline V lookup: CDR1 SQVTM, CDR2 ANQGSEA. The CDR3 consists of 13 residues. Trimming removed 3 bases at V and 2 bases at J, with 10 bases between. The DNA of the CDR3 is TGCAGCGTTGATCGGGTTTTGCAAGAGACCCAGTACTTC. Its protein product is CSVDRVLQETQYF.

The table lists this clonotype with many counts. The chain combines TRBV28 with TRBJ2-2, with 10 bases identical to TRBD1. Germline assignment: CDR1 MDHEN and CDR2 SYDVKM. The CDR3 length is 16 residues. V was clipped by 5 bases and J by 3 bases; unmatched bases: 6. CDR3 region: CASSNRDRGYTGELFF. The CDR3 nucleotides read TGTGCCAGCAGTAACCGGGACAGGGGCTACACCGGGGAGCTGTTTTTT.

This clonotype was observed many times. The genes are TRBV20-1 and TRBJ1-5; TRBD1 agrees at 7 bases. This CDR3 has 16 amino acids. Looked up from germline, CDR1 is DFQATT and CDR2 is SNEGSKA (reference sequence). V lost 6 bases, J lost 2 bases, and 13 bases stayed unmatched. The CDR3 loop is CSAAPGGSGGNQPQHF. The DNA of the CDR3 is TGCAGTGCCGCACCAGGGGGAAGTGGTGGCAATCAGCCCCAGCATTTT.

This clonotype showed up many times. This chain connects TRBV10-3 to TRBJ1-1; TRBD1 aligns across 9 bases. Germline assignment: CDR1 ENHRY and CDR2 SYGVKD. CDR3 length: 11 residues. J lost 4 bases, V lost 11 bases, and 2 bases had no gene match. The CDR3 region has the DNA TGTGCCGTGGGACAGGGCACTGAAGCTTTCTTT. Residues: CAVGQGTEAFF.

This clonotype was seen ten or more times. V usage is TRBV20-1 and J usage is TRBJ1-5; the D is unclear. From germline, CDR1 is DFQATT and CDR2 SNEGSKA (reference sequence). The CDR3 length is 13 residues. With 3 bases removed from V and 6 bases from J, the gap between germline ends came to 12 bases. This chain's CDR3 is CSASTLVGQPQHF. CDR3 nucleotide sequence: TGCAGTGCTAGTACACTTGTCGGTCAGCCCCAGCATTTT.

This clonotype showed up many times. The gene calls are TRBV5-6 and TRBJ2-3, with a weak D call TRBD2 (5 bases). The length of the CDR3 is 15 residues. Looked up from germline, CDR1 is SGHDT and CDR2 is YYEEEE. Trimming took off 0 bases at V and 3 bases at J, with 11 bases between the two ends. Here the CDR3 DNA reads TGTGCCAGCAGCTTGGTGATGAGGAGGACAGATACGCAGTATTTT. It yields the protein CASSLVMRRTDTQYF.

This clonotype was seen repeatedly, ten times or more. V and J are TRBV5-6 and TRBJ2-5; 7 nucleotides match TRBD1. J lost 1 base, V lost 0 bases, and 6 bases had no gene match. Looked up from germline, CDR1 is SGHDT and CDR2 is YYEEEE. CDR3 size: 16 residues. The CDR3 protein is CASSLAMGQTQETQYF. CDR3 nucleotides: TGTGCCAGCAGCTTGGCCATGGGACAGACCCAAGAGACCCAGTACTTC. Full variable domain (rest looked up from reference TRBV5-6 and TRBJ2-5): DAGVTQSPTHLIKTRGQQVTLRCSPKSGHDTVSWYQQALGQGPQFIFQYYEEEERQRGNFPDRFSGHQFPNYSSELNVNALLLGDSALYLCASSLAMGQTQETQYFGPGTRLLVL.

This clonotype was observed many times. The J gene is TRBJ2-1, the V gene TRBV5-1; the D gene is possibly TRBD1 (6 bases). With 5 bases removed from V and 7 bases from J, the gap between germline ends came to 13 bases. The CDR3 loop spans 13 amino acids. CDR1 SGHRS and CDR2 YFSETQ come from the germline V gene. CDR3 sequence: CASSSGHSNEQFF. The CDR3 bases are TGCGCCAGCAGTTCGGGACATTCGAATGAGCAGTTCTTC.

This CDR3 is CASSLWDTSYGYTF. In nucleotides, the CDR3 is TGCGCCAGCAGCTTGTGGGACACCTCCTATGGCTACACCTTC. The chain carries TRBV5-1 and TRBJ1-2; the D gene is possibly TRBD1 (6 bases). This CDR3 spans 14 amino acids. Germline V gene lookup returns CDR1 SGHRS and CDR2 YFSETQ. The V end was cut by 1 base, the J end by 4 bases, with 11 bases between.

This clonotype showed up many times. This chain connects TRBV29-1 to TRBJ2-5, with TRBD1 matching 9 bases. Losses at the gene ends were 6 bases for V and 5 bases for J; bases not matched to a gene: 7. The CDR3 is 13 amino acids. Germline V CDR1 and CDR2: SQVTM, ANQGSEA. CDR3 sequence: CSVPTGGMETQYF. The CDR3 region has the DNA TGCAGCGTCCCGACAGGGGGAATGGAGACCCAGTACTTC. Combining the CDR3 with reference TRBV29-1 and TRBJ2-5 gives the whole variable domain SAVISQKPSRDICQRGTSLTIQCQVDSQVTMMFWYRQQPGQSLTLIATANQGSEATYESGFVIDKFPISRPNLTFSTLTVSNMSPEDSSIYLCSVPTGGMETQYFGPGTRLLVL.

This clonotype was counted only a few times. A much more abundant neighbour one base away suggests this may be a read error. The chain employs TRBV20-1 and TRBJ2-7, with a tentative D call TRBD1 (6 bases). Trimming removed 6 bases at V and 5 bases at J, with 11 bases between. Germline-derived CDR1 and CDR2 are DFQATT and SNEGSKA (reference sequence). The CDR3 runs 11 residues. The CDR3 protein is CSATQGHEQYF. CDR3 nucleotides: TGCAGTGCCACACAGGGCCACGAGCAGTACTTC.

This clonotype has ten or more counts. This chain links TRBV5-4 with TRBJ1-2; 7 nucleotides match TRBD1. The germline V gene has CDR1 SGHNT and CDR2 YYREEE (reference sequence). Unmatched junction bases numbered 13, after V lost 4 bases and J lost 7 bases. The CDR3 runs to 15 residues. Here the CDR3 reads CASSPETGSVGGYTF. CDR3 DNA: TGTGCCAGCAGCCCGGAGACAGGGTCGGTTGGTGGCTACACCTTC.

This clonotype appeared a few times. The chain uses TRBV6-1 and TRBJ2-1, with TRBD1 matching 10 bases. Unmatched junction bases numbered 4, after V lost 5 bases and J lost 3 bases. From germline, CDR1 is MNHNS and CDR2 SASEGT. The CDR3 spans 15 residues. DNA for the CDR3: TGTGCCAGCAGTACCGGGACAGGGGACTACAATGAGCAGTTCTTC. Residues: CASSTGTGDYNEQFF.

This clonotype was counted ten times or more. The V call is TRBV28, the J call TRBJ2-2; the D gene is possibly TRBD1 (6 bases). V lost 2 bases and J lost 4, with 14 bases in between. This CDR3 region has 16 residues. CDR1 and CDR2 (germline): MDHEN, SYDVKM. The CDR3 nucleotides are TGTGCCAGCAGTTTACGCGACAGGTTACGCACCGGGGAGCTGTTTTTT. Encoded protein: CASSLRDRLRTGELFF.